The 24 T cell receptor beta chains below all came from one sample that was sequenced in a study of T-cell memory formation after mild COVID-19. MiXCR was run by TCRdb on the 5' RACE reads, yielding one entry per CDR3 protein. Found here are nearly 200,000 distinct CDR3 sequences, 15% to 20% of them singletons; the top ten hold roughly 2.4%. Sequencing was done on a sample of PBMCs or a T cell subset sorted from them (not recorded which). These receptor sequences come from an adult woman who had mild COVID-19 (a few samples of this study predate the infection). Cell type and time point are not known.

In its sample, this clonotype was seen a few times. This chain connects TRBV20-1 to TRBJ2-4; 7 positions agree with TRBD1. Germline V gene sequence: CDR1 DFQATT, CDR2 SNEGSKA (reference sequence). J lost 7 bases, V lost 3 bases, and 9 bases had no gene match. The CDR3 sequence is 14 residues long. CDR3 DNA sequence: TGCAGTGCTAGTGAGGGGGCTTCGGGTAACATTCAGTACTTC. Amino acid sequence: CSASEGASGNIQYF.

A few counts support this clonotype. The gene calls are TRBV29-1 and TRBJ2-7; D may be TRBD1 (5 bases). The CDR3 runs to 13 residues. The germline V and J ends were trimmed by 4 bases and 5 bases, with 15 bases remaining between them. Germline CDR1 SQVTM, CDR2 ANQGSEA. Here the CDR3 reads CSVGGRTLDEQYF. CDR3 nucleotide sequence: TGCAGCGTTGGGGGCAGGACCCTCGACGAGCAGTACTTC.

V gene TRBV30 combines with J gene TRBJ2-5; no firm D call. The V gene lost 2 bases and the J gene lost 5 bases, with 6 bases spanning the gap. This CDR3 spans 11 amino acids. CDR1 and CDR2 from the germline V gene are GTSNPN and SVGIG (reference sequence). The CDR3 DNA follows: TGTGCCTGGAGTAGACCGGAGACCCAGTACTTC. Translated: CAWSRPETQYF.

A few counts support this clonotype. This sequence joins TRBV4-2 and TRBJ1-4; the D gene is possibly TRBD1 (5 bases). The CDR3 is made up of 14 amino acids. Trimming shortened V by 4 bases and J by 4 bases, and 10 bases separated the two germline ends. Looked up from germline, CDR1 is LGHNA and CDR2 is YNFKEQ. The chain's CDR3 is CASSPTVGNEKLFF. The CDR3 DNA follows: TGTGCCAGCAGCCCGACAGTCGGTAATGAAAAACTGTTTTTT.

DNA for the CDR3: TGTGCCAGCAGCTTGCTCCGAGGAGGGCAGACCAGCAATCAGCCCCAGCATTTT. Its protein product is CASSLLRGGQTSNQPQHF. The gene calls are TRBV7-8 and TRBJ1-5; D gene unclear. V was shortened by 3 bases and J by 1 base, with 19 bases between the two germline ends. The CDR3 is 18 residues long. Germline V gives CDR1 SGHVS, CDR2 FQNEAQ.

The chain links TRBV7-3 to TRBJ2-1; the D gene is possibly TRBD2 (6 bases). The CDR3 loop spans 14 amino acids. Looked up from germline, CDR1 is SGHTA and CDR2 is FQGTGA. Trimming left V 5 bases short and J 8 bases short, with 16 bases between. CDR3 sequence: CASSPGTLTDEQFF. The CDR3 DNA sequence: TGTGCCAGCAGCCCCGGGACTTTAACGGATGAGCAGTTCTTC.

The V gene is TRBV29-1, the J gene TRBJ1-1; D gene unclear. The V and J ends lost 5 bases and 10 bases respectively, with 29 bases between them. The germline CDR1 and CDR2 sequences are SQVTM and ANQGSEA. This CDR3 has 16 amino acids. The CDR3 loop reads CSVRRVLLSGGDLAFF. CDR3 sequence (DNA): TGCAGCGTTAGGAGGGTATTGCTATCGGGCGGTGATCTAGCTTTCTTT.

The CDR3, as DNA: TGTGCCAGTAGTTCCCGGGCAGGGGGAAACTATGGCTACACCTTC. Residues: CASSSRAGGNYGYTF. V and J are TRBV19 and TRBJ1-2, with 7 bases lining up with TRBD1. Germline V gene sequence: CDR1 LNHDA, CDR2 SQIVND (reference sequence). The CDR3 is 15 residues long. J gave up 2 bases and V 5 bases, and 8 bases lay outside the gene matches.

This clonotype was picked up many times. The rearrangement uses TRBV30 and TRBJ2-5; TRBD2 matches at 7 bases. The CDR3 loop spans 18 amino acids. Germline V CDR1 and CDR2: GTSNPN, SVGIG (reference sequence). V was clipped by 2 bases and J by 4 bases; unmatched bases: 19. The CDR3: CAWSFGSGGSFKGETQYF. The CDR3 region has the DNA TGTGCCTGGAGTTTTGGCTCGGGCGGGAGTTTTAAGGGAGAGACCCAGTACTTC.

This clonotype was recorded a few times. J is TRBJ2-7 and V is TRBV7-9; possible D gene TRBD1, 6 bases. This CDR3 comprises 14 residues. Germline V CDR1 and CDR2: SEHNR, FQNEAQ (reference sequence). Trimming removed 1 base at V and 2 bases at J, with 9 bases between. The DNA of the CDR3 is TGTGCCAGCAGCTTAGGGGACACAGCCTACGAGCAGTACTTC. Protein sequence: CASSLGDTAYEQYF.

This clonotype has more than one count but fewer than ten. This chain connects TRBV12-3 or TRBV12-4 to TRBJ2-2; 8 bases align to TRBD2. The CDR3 totals 16 residues. The J segment lost 4 bases and the V segment lost 3 bases, leaving 7 bases of the junction unmatched. CDR3 nucleotide sequence: TGTGCCAGCAGTTTTACCGGGACTAGTAGCACCGGGGAGCTGTTTTTT. Translated: CASSFTGTSSTGELFF.

This rearrangement joins TRBV18 to TRBJ1-1; possibly TRBD1 for D (6 bases). This CDR3 contains 13 residues. V lost 3 bases to trimming and J lost 6 bases, with 11 bases between them. CDR1 KGHSH and CDR2 LQKENI come from the germline V gene. CDR3 protein: CASSPQGFSEAFF. The DNA of the CDR3 is TGTGCCAGCTCACCGCAGGGGTTCTCTGAAGCTTTCTTT. Combining the CDR3 with reference TRBV18 and TRBJ1-1 gives the whole variable domain NAGVMQNPRHLVRRRGQEARLRCSPMKGHSHVYWYRQLPEEGLKFMVYLQKENIIDESGMPKERFSAEFPKEGPSILRIQQVVRGDSAAYFCASSPQGFSEAFFGQGTRLTVV.

This clonotype was found a few times. J is TRBJ2-3 and V is TRBV15, with D unclear. Germline assignment: CDR1 LNHNV and CDR2 YYDKDF (reference sequence). Trimming stripped 1 base from V and 4 bases from J, with 9 bases between. The CDR3 contains 14 residues. CDR3 sequence (DNA): TGTGCCACCAGCAGAGGGAGAGTCGCAGATACGCAGTATTTT. This codes for CATSRGRVADTQYF.

This chain connects TRBV6-1 to TRBJ2-3, with D possibly matching TRBD1 (6 bases). Germline lookup yields CDR1 MNHNS and CDR2 SASEGT. Trimming stripped 2 bases from V and 5 bases from J, with 11 bases between. The CDR3 totals 14 residues. CDR3 sequence reads: CASSEPGRGDTQYF. CDR3 DNA sequence: TGTGCCAGCAGTGAACCGGGCAGGGGAGATACGCAGTATTTT.

This clonotype was seen ten or more times. The gene calls are TRBV5-1 and TRBJ2-1; 10 bases align to TRBD1. Looked up from germline, CDR1 is SGHRS and CDR2 is YFSETQ. V was pared by 4 bases and J by 7 bases, with 5 bases of the junction left unmatched. This CDR3 has 14 residues. The DNA for the CDR3 is TGCGCCAGCAGCGTGGGACAGGGGTCTAATGAGCAGTTCTTC. Protein product: CASSVGQGSNEQFF. Full variable domain (rest looked up from reference TRBV5-1 and TRBJ2-1): KAGVTQTPRYLIKTRGQQVTLSCSPISGHRSVSWYQQTPGQGLQFLFEYFSETQRNKGNFPGRFSGRQFSNSRSEMNVSTLELGDSALYLCASSVGQGSNEQFFGPGTRLTVL.

The table lists this clonotype with many counts. This chain links TRBV6-5 with TRBJ2-7; 9 bases fit TRBD1. After removal of 4 bases from V and 3 bases from J, the junction contained 7 bases not matched to a gene. The CDR3 is 15 amino acids. Germline lookup yields CDR1 MNHEY and CDR2 SVGAGI. As DNA, the CDR3 is TGTGCCAGCAGTTCGACCGGGACAGGGAACTACGAGCAGTACTTC. Encoded protein: CASSSTGTGNYEQYF.

This clonotype was seen more than once but under ten times. This chain joins TRBV5-1 and TRBJ2-1, with 8 nucleotides matching TRBD1. Germline V gene sequence: CDR1 SGHRS, CDR2 YFSETQ. The CDR3 is 13 amino acids. The V and J ends lost 5 bases and 8 bases, in that order; junction bases with no gene match: 6. The CDR3 DNA reads TGCGCCAGCAGACGGGACAGGAGGGATGAGCAGTTCTTC. Translated: CASRRDRRDEQFF.

This clonotype was counted many times. The chain recombines TRBV4-2 with TRBJ2-5; possibly TRBD2 for D (6 bases). Trimming cost V 4 bases and J 1 base, with 13 bases left between them. Germline-derived CDR1 and CDR2 are LGHNA and YNFKEQ. The CDR3 covers 15 residues. CDR3 protein: CASSLIISGQETQYF. CDR3 DNA: TGTGCCAGCAGCCTTATCATTAGCGGCCAAGAGACCCAGTACTTC.

The gene calls are TRBV18 and TRBJ1-1, with 10 bases lining up with TRBD1. The germline gives CDR1 KGHSH, CDR2 LQKENI. V lost 3 bases and J lost 4; bases outside the gene matches: 5. The CDR3 sequence is 15 residues long. The CDR3: CASSPTGTGVTEAFF. The DNA for the CDR3 is TGTGCCAGCTCACCTACCGGGACAGGGGTCACTGAAGCTTTCTTT. Full variable domain (remainder filled in from reference TRBV18 and TRBJ1-1): NAGVMQNPRHLVRRRGQEARLRCSPMKGHSHVYWYRQLPEEGLKFMVYLQKENIIDESGMPKERFSAEFPKEGPSILRIQQVVRGDSAAYFCASSPTGTGVTEAFFGQGTRLTVV.

This clonotype was seen many times. The V gene is TRBV5-1, the J gene TRBJ2-3; D possibly corresponds to TRBD2 (6 bases). V was shortened by 0 bases and J by 7 bases, with 12 bases between the two germline ends. Germline V gene sequence: CDR1 SGHRS, CDR2 YFSETQ. CDR3 length: 14 amino acids. The CDR3 reads CASSLVKEGNTQYF. DNA of the CDR3: TGCGCCAGCAGCTTGGTGAAGGAGGGAAATACGCAGTATTTT.

There are a few counts of this clonotype. V and J are TRBV20-1 and TRBJ2-3; the D is unclear. CDR3 length equals 11 residues. Deletions cut 6 bases from V and 5 bases from J, with 9 bases between. Germline CDR1 DFQATT, CDR2 SNEGSKA (reference sequence). The chain's CDR3 is CSAATGDTQYF. The CDR3 DNA is TGCAGTGCGGCCACGGGAGATACGCAGTATTTT.

The chain uses TRBV20-1 and TRBJ2-5, with 13 bases lining up with TRBD2. Germline CDR1 DFQATT, CDR2 SNEGSKA (reference sequence). The V gene end was trimmed by 2 bases and the J gene end by 1 base; junction bases not matched to a gene: 7. CDR3 length equals 17 residues. DNA of the CDR3: TGCAGTGCTAGATCCCCGGGACTAGCGGGGACCCAAGAGACCCAGTACTTC. This translates into CSARSPGLAGTQETQYF.

The table lists this clonotype with a few counts. The genes are TRBV20-1 and TRBJ1-2; the D gene is possibly TRBD1 (5 bases). V shed 3 bases and J shed 7 bases, with 15 bases lying between them. Germline CDR1 is DFQATT and CDR2 is SNEGSKA (reference sequence). The CDR3 sequence is 13 residues long. The CDR3 sequence is CSASLGTGGGYTF. CDR3 bases: TGCAGTGCTAGCCTCGGGACCGGCGGTGGCTACACCTTC.

This chain connects TRBV20-1 to TRBJ1-4; D not resolved. Germline V gene data show CDR1 as DFQATT and CDR2 as SNEGSKA (reference sequence). The CDR3 spans 10 residues. The ends were cut back, 3 bases at V and 8 bases at J, with 4 bases in the middle. CDR3 residues: CSASNEKLFF. Here the CDR3 DNA reads TGCAGTGCTAGTAACGAAAAACTGTTTTTT.